This entry lists 17 T cell receptor beta chains sequenced from one sample in a study of blood T cell repertoires in COVID-19 (dated by TCRdb to about 2020). Libraries were constructed by the immunoSEQ multiplex PCR assay. TCRdb re-hosts the immuneACCESS table, in-frame sequences only. Its copies lack some clones; in the studies checked, an unresolved V gene accounts for under half of them, and the cause for the rest is not known. The sample table records around 170,000 clones; about 80% of these occur just once. The ten largest clones add up to approximately 13% of the sample. Input material: peripheral blood. These receptors were taken from a man in his 70s who had recovered from COVID-19.

The CDR3 DNA follows: TGTGCCAGCAGTTACCAGGGCGGGGGTAGCACAGATACGCAGTATTTT. Translating it yields CASSYQGGGSTDTQYF. The chain employs TRBV6-5 and TRBJ2-3, with 7 nucleotides matching TRBD2. The ends lost 2 bases at V and 0 bases at J; junction bases unmatched: 5. This CDR3 comprises 16 residues. In germline, CDR1 is MNHEY, CDR2 SVGAGI.

V gene TRBV29-1 combines with J gene TRBJ2-2; 7 bases map to TRBD1. Unmatched junction bases numbered 3, after V lost 5 bases and J lost 6 bases. Germline-derived CDR1 and CDR2 are SQVTM and ANQGSEA. The CDR3 has 12 amino acids. The CDR3 nucleotides read TGCAGCGTTCAGCAGGGGGCCGGGGAGCTGTTTTTT. It yields the protein CSVQQGAGELFF.

This clone was detected only once. The DNA of the CDR3 is TGTGCCAGCAGCGTAGGTGAGCGGGGTAATACGCAGTATTTT. Translated, it gives CASSVGERGNTQYF. The rearrangement links TRBV9 to TRBJ2-3, with 7 bases fitting TRBD2. The CDR3 totals 14 residues. Germline V gene lookup returns CDR1 SGDLS and CDR2 YYNGEE. V lost 0 bases, J lost 7 bases, and 5 bases stayed unmatched.

The chain has TRBV27 and TRBJ2-7, with a tentative D call TRBD1 (6 bases). Per the germline V gene, CDR1 is MNHEY and CDR2 is SMNVEV (reference sequence). The CDR3 covers 14 residues. V lost 4 bases to trimming and J lost 3 bases, with 13 bases between them. This CDR3 is CASSSGDTLYEQYF. DNA for the CDR3: TGTGCCAGCAGTTCTGGGGACACCCTCTACGAGCAGTACTTC.

The chain joins TRBV24-1 to TRBJ2-1, with TRBD1 matching 9 bases. CDR3 size: 15 residues. Trimming cost V 3 bases and J 6 bases; bases outside gene matches: 5. CDR1 is KGHDR and CDR2 is SFDVKD in the germline V gene. CDR3 nucleotide sequence: TGTGCCACCAGTGATCAAAGGACAGGGGTCAATGAGCAGTTCTTC. Translation gives CATSDQRTGVNEQFF.

This clone appeared a single time. The chain has TRBV5-1 and TRBJ2-1; 7 positions match TRBD1. The CDR3 contains 15 residues. Trimming at V came to 3 bases and at J to 5 bases, leaving 8 bases not matched to a gene. Per the germline V gene, CDR1 is SGHRS and CDR2 is YFSETQ. CDR3 coding DNA: TGCGCCAGCAGCTCCGCGACAGGGTTTAACAATGAGCAGTTCTTC. As protein: CASSSATGFNNEQFF.

The chain's CDR3 is CASRTGGTDTQYF. The CDR3, as DNA: TGTGCCTCTAGGACAGGGGGCACAGATACGCAGTATTTT. The gene calls are TRBV28 and TRBJ2-3; TRBD1 aligns across 9 bases. Germline-derived CDR1 and CDR2 are MDHEN and SYDVKM. J gave up 1 base and V 11 bases, and 4 bases lay outside the gene matches. The CDR3 consists of 13 residues.

The chain recombines TRBV18 with TRBJ1-6; 10 bases are shared with TRBD1. This CDR3 is 15 amino acids long. Per germline, CDR1 KGHSH and CDR2 LQKENI. V lost 3 bases and J lost 5; bases outside the gene matches: 1. The CDR3 spells CASSPGQGNNSPLHF. The CDR3 coding sequence is TGTGCCAGCTCACCGGGACAGGGGAATAATTCACCCCTCCACTTT.

V and J are TRBV18 and TRBJ2-7; 11 bases line up with TRBD2. The CDR3 sequence is 16 residues long. The V segment lost 3 bases and the J segment 3 bases; nucleotides outside the gene matches: 7. From germline, CDR1 is KGHSH and CDR2 LQKENI. This CDR3 is CASSPKLAGDYYEQYF. DNA for the CDR3: TGTGCCAGCTCACCGAAACTAGCGGGAGACTACTACGAGCAGTACTTC.

This rearrangement joins TRBV6-1 to TRBJ1-1, with a weak D call TRBD1 (5 bases). Trimming left V 2 bases short and J 5 bases short, with 18 bases between. CDR1 and CDR2 (germline): MNHNS, SASEGT. The CDR3 is 16 residues long. The CDR3 reads CASSETRGGVGTEAFF. CDR3 nucleotides: TGTGCCAGCAGTGAAACCCGGGGGGGAGTCGGGACTGAAGCTTTCTTT.

The chain recombines TRBV28 with TRBJ2-7; tentative D call: TRBD1 (6 bases). The CDR3 contains 13 residues. V lost 6 bases and J lost 3, with 12 bases in between. Germline V gene lookup returns CDR1 MDHEN and CDR2 SYDVKM. CDR3 DNA sequence: TGTGCCAGCAGCTCAGGACAGAACTACGAGCAGTACTTC. It is translated as CASSSGQNYEQYF.

The V call is TRBV5-8, the J call TRBJ2-7; a weak D match, TRBD2 (6 bases). V was pared by 5 bases and J by 0 bases, with 18 bases between. CDR3 length: 16 residues. Germline loops: CDR1 SGHTS, CDR2 YDEGEE. CDR3 in amino acids: CASSRQGLSSSYEQYF. In nucleotides, the CDR3 is TGTGCCAGCAGTCGTCAGGGACTGTCAAGCTCCTACGAGCAGTACTTC.

The chain is built from TRBV7-8 and TRBJ2-3; 16 bases fit TRBD2. Looked up from germline, CDR1 is SGHVS and CDR2 is FQNEAQ. With 5 bases clipped from V and 4 bases from J, the junction kept 6 bases outside the gene matches. The CDR3 has 17 residues. CDR3 sequence reads: CASSLGLAGGRADTQYF. The CDR3 nucleotides read TGTGCCAGCAGCCTGGGACTAGCGGGAGGGAGGGCAGATACGCAGTATTTT.

There are a few counts of this clone. V usage is TRBV20-1 and J usage is TRBJ1-2; D might be TRBD1 (6 bases). V was shortened by 3 bases and J by 2 bases, with 13 bases between the two germline ends. Germline V CDR1 and CDR2: DFQATT, SNEGSKA (reference sequence). This CDR3 spans 14 amino acids. The CDR3 region is CSASRRGTNYGYTF. The CDR3 nucleotides are TGCAGTGCTAGTCGAAGGGGGACGAACTATGGCTACACCTTC.

This clone appeared once. This chain joins TRBV5-5 and TRBJ1-5; a weak D match, TRBD1 (5 bases). Germline CDR1 SGHKS, CDR2 YYEKEE (reference sequence). V lost 2 bases and J 6 bases, leaving 9 bases between the germline ends. This CDR3 contains 13 residues. This chain's CDR3 is CASSFQGIQPQHF. CDR3 in DNA: TGTGCCAGCAGCTTCCAGGGCATTCAGCCCCAGCATTTT.

In this sample, this clone turned up a few times. The gene calls are TRBV10-2 and TRBJ2-1; TRBD2 might be the D (5 bases). This CDR3 contains 14 residues. Germline assignment: CDR1 WSHSY and CDR2 SAAADI. V was cut by 4 bases and J by 6 bases, with 13 bases left in between. CDR3: CASSGETLGNEQFF. In DNA, the CDR3 is TGCGCCAGCAGTGGGGAGACCCTCGGCAATGAGCAGTTCTTC.

The chain combines TRBV30 with TRBJ1-5; a weak D match, TRBD1 (5 bases). The V gene lost 0 bases and the J gene lost 2 bases, with 11 bases spanning the gap. The germline V gene encodes CDR1 GTSNPN and CDR2 SVGIG (reference sequence). This CDR3 is 15 amino acids long. The CDR3: CAWSVGGYGNQPQHF. CDR3 in DNA: TGTGCCTGGAGTGTTGGGGGGTATGGCAATCAGCCCCAGCATTTT.